This TCR beta chain was captured in a study of blood T cell repertoires in COVID-19. About the research overall: The samples span acute and convalescent COVID-19 from the United States, Italy and Spain.

Authors' data handling: Using reference gene primer amplification, nucleated cell counts were estimated. Clones were sequenced by immunoSEQ multiplex PCR, and TCRdb holds only the in-frame ones, with some missing. V and J calls and clone size are as listed in that table; D and trimming were resolved from the DNA. The sample holds approximately 110,000 clones; around 82% are singletons and the top ten take almost 4.5%. V was pared by 7 bases and J by 4 bases, with 8 bases between. This CDR3 has 12 amino acids. The sequence was obtained from a human donor in a cohort sampled during active or convalescent COVID-19. The chain employs TRBV12-3 or TRBV12-4 and TRBJ1-5; D not resolved. The sequencing sample was made of peripheral blood. The CDR3 sequence is CASMTPNQPQHF. CDR3 DNA: TGTGCCAGCATGACACCAAATCAGCCCCAGCATTTT.